A selection of T cell receptor beta chains follows, all from one sample in a study of OX40 agonist ivuxolimab in advanced cancers. TCRdb keeps only in-frame clones here, not all; method: immunoSEQ multiplex PCR. The sample carries 40,000 or so clones, roughly four fifths recorded once. This specimen was CD4+ or CD8+ T cells sorted from blood, taken in a trial of the OX40 agonist ivuxolimab. The receptors stem from an adult with an advanced solid tumor such as melanoma, head and neck, liver or kidney cancer. Both conserved end residues are part of each CDR3. The D gene is left open where the match is weak. Clone size is shown for a subset of rows, as once, few, many or a class of expanded clone.

clone size | D gene | J gene | V gene | CDR3 protein | CDR3 DNA
NA | NA | TRBJ2-5 | TRBV18 | CASSPRSGSIETQYF | TGTGCCAGCTCACCGCGGTCAGGGTCGATAGAGACCCAGTACTTC
few | TRBD1 | TRBJ1-1 | TRBV10-3 | CAIRRDSQAFF | TGTGCCATCAGAAGGGACAGTCAAGCTTTCTTT
NA | NA | TRBJ2-7 | TRBV6-6 | CASNHGGQYF | TGTGCCAGCAACCATGGGGGGCAGTACTTC
once | NA | TRBJ2-7 | TRBV6-6 | CASSYSKGYEQYF | TGTGCCAGCAGTTACTCGAAGGGCTACGAGCAGTACTTC
NA | NA | TRBJ2-7 | TRBV7-2 | CASSFGGGLGEQYF | TGTGCCAGCAGCTTCGGGGGCGGCCTCGGCGAGCAGTACTTC
NA | NA | TRBJ1-1 | TRBV14 | CASSKGRATEAFF | TGTGCCAGCAGCAAAGGCAGGGCGACCGAAGCTTTCTTT
NA | NA | TRBJ1-2 | TRBV10-3 | CAIRPQGPNYGYTF | TGTGCCATCAGACCACAGGGACCTAACTATGGCTACACCTTC
NA | NA | TRBJ1-2 | TRBV6-6 | CASSNGQLYGYTF | TGTGCCAGCAGCAACGGACAGCTCTATGGCTACACCTTC
NA | NA | TRBJ2-6 | TRBV7-3 | CASSFPGPSGANVLTF | TGTGCCAGCAGCTTCCCGGGTCCCTCTGGGGCCAACGTCCTGACTTTC
NA | NA | TRBJ1-1 | TRBV28 | CASSLSRGDYTEAFF | TGTGCCAGCAGTTTATCCAGGGGCGATTACACTGAAGCTTTCTTT
NA | TRBD2 | TRBJ2-1 | TRBV18 | CASSPPRRRTSGDIYEQFF | TGTGCCAGCTCACCACCGAGACGGAGGACTAGCGGGGATATATATGAGCAGTTCTTC
few | NA | TRBJ1-1 | TRBV11-2 | CASSPRDKGMNTEAFF | TGTGCCAGCAGCCCCCGGGACAAGGGGATGAACACTGAAGCTTTCTTT
NA | NA | TRBJ1-1 | TRBV7-9 | CASSQGLPEAFF | TGTGCCAGCAGCCAGGGACTTCCTGAAGCTTTCTTT
few | TRBD1 | TRBJ1-2 | TRBV5-5 | CASSFTGGYGYTF | TGTGCCAGCAGTTTTACAGGGGGCTATGGCTACACCTTC
NA | TRBD2 | TRBJ2-1 | TRBV30 | CAWTSLAGAYNEQFF | TGTGCCTGGACCTCACTAGCGGGAGCCTACAATGAGCAGTTCTTC